Listed here is a single T cell receptor beta chain. Baseline, cycle 4 day 1, and cycle 7 day 1 were the blood sampling points. The CDR3 length is 12 residues. Between the trimmed V and J ends, which lost 3 bases and 3 bases, there was a span of 3 bases. Germline V gives CDR1 SEHNR, CDR2 FQNEAQ (reference sequence). This sample was included in a study of OX40 agonist ivuxolimab in advanced cancers. The protocol was immunoSEQ multiplex PCR, while the TCRdb copy is restricted to in-frame clones and leaves out a portion. This repertoire shows about 88,000 clones, around 85% found once; its top ten account for 3.8%.

The chain is built from TRBV7-9 and TRBJ1-3; the D is unclear. The receptor comes from an adult with an advanced solid tumor such as melanoma, head and neck, liver or kidney cancer. Sequenced material: CD4+ or CD8+ T cells sorted from blood, taken in a trial of the OX40 agonist ivuxolimab. CDR3 DNA sequence: TGTGCCAGCAGCTTGCATGGAAACACCATATATTTT. Its protein is CASSLHGNTIYF.